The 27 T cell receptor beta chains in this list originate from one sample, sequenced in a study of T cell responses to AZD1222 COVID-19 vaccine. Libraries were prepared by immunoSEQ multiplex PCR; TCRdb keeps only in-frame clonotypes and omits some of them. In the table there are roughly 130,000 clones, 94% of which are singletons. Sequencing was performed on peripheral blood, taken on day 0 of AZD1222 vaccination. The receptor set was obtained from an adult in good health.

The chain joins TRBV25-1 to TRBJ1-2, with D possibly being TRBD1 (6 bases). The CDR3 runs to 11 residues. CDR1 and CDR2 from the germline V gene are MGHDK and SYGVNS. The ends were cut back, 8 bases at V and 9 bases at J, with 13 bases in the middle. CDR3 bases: TGTGCCAGCCGCGACAGGTATCGCTACACCTTC. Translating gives CASRDRYRYTF.

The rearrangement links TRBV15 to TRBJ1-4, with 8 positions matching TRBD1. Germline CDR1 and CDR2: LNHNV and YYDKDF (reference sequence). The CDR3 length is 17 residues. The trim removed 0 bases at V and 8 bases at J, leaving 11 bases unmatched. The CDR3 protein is CATSRDLPGQGGEKLFF. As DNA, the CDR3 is TGTGCCACCAGCAGAGATCTACCAGGACAGGGAGGCGAAAAACTGTTTTTT.

CDR3 bases: TGTGCCAGCAATAGAGGGGGGTTCCAAGAGACCCAGTACTTC. It codes for CASNRGGFQETQYF. The chain employs TRBV7-9 and TRBJ2-5; D could derive from TRBD1 or TRBD2 (6 bases each). This CDR3 region has 14 residues. Germline V gene sequence: CDR1 SEHNR, CDR2 FQNEAQ (reference sequence). The germline V and J ends were trimmed by 7 bases and 1 base, with 13 bases remaining between them.

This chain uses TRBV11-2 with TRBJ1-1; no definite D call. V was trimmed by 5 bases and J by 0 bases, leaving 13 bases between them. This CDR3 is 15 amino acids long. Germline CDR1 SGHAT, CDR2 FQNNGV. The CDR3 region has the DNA TGTGCCAGCAGCCTGATGTCCCCCATGAACACTGAAGCTTTCTTT. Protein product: CASSLMSPMNTEAFF.

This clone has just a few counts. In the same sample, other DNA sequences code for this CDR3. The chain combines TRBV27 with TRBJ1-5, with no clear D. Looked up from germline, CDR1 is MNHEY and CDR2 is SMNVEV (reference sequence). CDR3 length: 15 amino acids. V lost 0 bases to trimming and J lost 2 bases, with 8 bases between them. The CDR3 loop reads CASSLSGMGNQPQHF. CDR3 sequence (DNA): TGTGCCAGCAGTTTATCAGGGATGGGCAATCAGCCCCAGCATTTT.

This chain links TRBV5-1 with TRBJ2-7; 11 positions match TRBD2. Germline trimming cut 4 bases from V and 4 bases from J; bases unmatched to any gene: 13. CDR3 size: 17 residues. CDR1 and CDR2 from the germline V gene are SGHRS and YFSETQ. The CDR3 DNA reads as TGCGCCAGCAGCGTGGGGACTAGCGGTCTCGTCGGGTACGAGCAGTACTTC. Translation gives CASSVGTSGLVGYEQYF. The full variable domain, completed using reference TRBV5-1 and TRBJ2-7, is KAGVTQTPRYLIKTRGQQVTLSCSPISGHRSVSWYQQTPGQGLQFLFEYFSETQRNKGNFPGRFSGRQFSNSRSEMNVSTLELGDSALYLCASSVGTSGLVGYEQYFGPGTRLTVT.

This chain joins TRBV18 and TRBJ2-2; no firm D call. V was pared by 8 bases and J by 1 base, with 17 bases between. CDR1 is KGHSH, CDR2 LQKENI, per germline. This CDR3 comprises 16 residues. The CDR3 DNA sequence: TGTGCCAGCCTCACTGGGGTCCGAGGGAACACCGGGGAGCTGTTTTTT. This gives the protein CASLTGVRGNTGELFF.

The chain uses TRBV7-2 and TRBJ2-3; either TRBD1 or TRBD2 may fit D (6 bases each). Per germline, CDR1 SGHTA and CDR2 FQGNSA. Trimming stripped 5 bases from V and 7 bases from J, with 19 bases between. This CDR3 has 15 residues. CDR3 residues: CASSGVRRGAHTQYF. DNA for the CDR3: TGTGCCAGCAGCGGAGTTCGTAGGGGGGCACATACGCAGTATTTT.

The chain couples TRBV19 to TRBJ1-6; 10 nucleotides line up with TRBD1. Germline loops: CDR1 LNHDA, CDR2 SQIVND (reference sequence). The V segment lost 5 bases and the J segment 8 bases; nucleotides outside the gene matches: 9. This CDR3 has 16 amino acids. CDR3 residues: CASSPPGQGSYSPLHF. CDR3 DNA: TGTGCCAGTAGTCCCCCGGGACAGGGGAGTTATTCACCCCTCCACTTT.

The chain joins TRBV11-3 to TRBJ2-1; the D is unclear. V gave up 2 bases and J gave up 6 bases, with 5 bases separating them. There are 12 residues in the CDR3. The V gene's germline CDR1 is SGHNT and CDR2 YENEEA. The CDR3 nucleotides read TGTGCCAGCAGCTTAAATACCAATGAGCAGTTCTTC. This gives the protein CASSLNTNEQFF.

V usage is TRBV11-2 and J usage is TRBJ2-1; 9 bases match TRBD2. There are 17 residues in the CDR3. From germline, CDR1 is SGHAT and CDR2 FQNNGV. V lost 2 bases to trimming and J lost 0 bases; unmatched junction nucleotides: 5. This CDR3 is CASSLLAGAPSYNEQFF. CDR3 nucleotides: TGTGCCAGCAGCTTATTAGCGGGAGCACCCTCCTACAATGAGCAGTTCTTC.

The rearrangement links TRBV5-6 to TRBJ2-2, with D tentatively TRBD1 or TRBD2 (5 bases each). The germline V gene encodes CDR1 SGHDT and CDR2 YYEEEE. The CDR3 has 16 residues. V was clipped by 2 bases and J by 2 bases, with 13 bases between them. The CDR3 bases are TGTGCCAGCAGCTTATACGGGACGGGAAACACCGGGGAGCTGTTTTTT. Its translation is CASSLYGTGNTGELFF.

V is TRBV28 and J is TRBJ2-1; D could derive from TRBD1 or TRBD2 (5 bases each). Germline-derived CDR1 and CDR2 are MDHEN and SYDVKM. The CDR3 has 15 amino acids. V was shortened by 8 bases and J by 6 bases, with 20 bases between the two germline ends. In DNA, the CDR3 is TGTGCCAGCTGGGACGCACGGCTAGACAGCAATGAGCAGTTCTTC. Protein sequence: CASWDARLDSNEQFF.

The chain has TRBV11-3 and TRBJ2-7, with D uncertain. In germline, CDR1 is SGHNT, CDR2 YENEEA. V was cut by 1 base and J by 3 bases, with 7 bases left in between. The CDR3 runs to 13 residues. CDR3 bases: TGTGCCAGCAGCTTAGGCCCCGACTACGAGCAGTACTTC. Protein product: CASSLGPDYEQYF.

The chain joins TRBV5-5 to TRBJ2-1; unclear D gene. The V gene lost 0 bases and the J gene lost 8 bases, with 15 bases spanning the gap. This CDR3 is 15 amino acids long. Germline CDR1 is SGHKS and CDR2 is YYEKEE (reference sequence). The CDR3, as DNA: TGTGCCAGCAGCTTGGGTTTAAATTACGGTTATGAGCAGTTCTTC. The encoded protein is CASSLGLNYGYEQFF.

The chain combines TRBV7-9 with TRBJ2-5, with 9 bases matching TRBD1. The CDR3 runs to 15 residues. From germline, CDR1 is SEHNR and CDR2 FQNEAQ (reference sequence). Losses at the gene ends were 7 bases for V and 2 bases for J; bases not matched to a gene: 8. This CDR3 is CASILTGGSQETQYF. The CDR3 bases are TGTGCCAGCATCTTGACAGGGGGAAGTCAAGAGACCCAGTACTTC.

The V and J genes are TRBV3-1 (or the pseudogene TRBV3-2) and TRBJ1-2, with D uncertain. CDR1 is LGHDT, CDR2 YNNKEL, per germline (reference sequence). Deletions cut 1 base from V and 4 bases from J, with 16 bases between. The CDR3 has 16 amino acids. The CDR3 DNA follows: TGTGCCAGCAGCCAAGGTTCTTCGACCGGGAGCTATGGCTACACCTTC. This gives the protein CASSQGSSTGSYGYTF.

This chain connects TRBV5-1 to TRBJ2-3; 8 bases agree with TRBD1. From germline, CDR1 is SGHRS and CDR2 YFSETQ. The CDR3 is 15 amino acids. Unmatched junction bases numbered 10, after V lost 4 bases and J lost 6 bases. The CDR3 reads CASSMPRGQTDTQYF. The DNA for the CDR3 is TGCGCCAGCAGCATGCCCAGGGGGCAAACGGATACGCAGTATTTT.

The CDR3 spells CASSGRVNEQFF. For the CDR3, the DNA is TGTGCCAGTAGCGGGAGGGTCAATGAGCAGTTCTTC. The chain is built from TRBV19 and TRBJ2-1; 8 nucleotides match TRBD2. Germline V lookup: CDR1 LNHDA, CDR2 SQIVND (reference sequence). CDR3 length: 12 amino acids. Trimming removed 6 bases from V and 6 bases from J; junction bases left unmatched: 1. The whole variable domain, filled in from reference TRBV19 and TRBJ2-1, reads DGGITQSPKYLFRKEGQNVTLSCEQNLNHDAMYWYRQDPGQGLRLIYYSQIVNDFQKGDIAEGYSVSREKKESFPLTVTSAQKNPTAFYLCASSGRVNEQFFGPGTRLTVL.

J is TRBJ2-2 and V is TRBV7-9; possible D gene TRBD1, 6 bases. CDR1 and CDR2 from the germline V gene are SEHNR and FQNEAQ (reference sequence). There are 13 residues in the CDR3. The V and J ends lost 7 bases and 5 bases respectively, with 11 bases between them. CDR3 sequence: CASTLQGTGELFF. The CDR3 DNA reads TGTGCCAGCACCTTGCAGGGGACCGGGGAGCTGTTTTTT.

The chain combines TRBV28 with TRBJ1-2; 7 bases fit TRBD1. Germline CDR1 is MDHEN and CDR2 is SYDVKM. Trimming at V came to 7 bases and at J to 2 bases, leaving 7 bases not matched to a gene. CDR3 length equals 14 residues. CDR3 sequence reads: CASKERGGNYGYTF. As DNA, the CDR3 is TGTGCCAGCAAAGAAAGAGGGGGCAACTATGGCTACACCTTC.

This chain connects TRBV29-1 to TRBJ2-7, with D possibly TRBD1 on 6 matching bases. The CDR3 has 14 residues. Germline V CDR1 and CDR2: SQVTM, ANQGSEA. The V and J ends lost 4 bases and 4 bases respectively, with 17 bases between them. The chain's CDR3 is CSVGQAFGAYEQYF. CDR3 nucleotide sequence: TGCAGCGTTGGACAGGCCTTTGGGGCATACGAGCAGTACTTC.

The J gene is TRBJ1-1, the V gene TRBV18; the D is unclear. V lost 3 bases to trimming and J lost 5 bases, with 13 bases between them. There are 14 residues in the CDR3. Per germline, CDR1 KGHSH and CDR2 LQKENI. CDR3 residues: CASSPLGSTTEAFF. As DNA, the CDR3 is TGTGCCAGCTCACCCCTTGGGTCTACTACTGAAGCTTTCTTT. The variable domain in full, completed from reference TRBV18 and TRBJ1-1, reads NAGVMQNPRHLVRRRGQEARLRCSPMKGHSHVYWYRQLPEEGLKFMVYLQKENIIDESGMPKERFSAEFPKEGPSILRIQQVVRGDSAAYFCASSPLGSTTEAFFGQGTRLTVV.

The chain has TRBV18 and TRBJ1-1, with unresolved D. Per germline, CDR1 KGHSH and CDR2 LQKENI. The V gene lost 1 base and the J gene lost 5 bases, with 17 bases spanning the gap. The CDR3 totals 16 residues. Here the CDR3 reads CASSPQGPRPETEAFF. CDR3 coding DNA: TGTGCCAGCTCACCACAGGGTCCTCGTCCGGAAACTGAAGCTTTCTTT.

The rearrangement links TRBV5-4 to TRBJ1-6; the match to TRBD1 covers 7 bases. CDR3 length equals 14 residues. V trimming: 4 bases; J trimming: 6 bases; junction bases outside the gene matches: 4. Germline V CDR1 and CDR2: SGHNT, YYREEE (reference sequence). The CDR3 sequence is CASSQTGSNSPLHF. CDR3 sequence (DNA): TGTGCCAGCAGCCAGACAGGGAGTAATTCACCCCTCCACTTT.

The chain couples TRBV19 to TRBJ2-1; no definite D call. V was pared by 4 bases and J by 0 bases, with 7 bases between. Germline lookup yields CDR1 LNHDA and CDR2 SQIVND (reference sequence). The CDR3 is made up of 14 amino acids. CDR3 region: CASSTGSSYNEQFF. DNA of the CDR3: TGTGCCAGTAGTACGGGCAGCTCCTACAATGAGCAGTTCTTC.

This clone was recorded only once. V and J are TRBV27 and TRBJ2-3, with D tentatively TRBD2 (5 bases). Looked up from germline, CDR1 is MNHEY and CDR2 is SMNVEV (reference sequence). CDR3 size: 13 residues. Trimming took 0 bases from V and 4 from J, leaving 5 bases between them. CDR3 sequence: CASSLSRADTQYF. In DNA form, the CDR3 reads TGTGCCAGCAGTTTATCGAGGGCAGATACGCAGTATTTT.